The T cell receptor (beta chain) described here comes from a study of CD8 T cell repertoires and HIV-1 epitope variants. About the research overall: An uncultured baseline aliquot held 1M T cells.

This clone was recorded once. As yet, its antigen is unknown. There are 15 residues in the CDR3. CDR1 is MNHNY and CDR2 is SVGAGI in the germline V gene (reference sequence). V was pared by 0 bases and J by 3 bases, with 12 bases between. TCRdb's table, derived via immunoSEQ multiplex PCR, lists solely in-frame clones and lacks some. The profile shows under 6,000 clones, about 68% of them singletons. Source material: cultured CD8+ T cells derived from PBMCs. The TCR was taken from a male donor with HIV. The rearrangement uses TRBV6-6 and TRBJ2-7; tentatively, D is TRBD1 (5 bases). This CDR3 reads CASSYSPGLDYEQYF. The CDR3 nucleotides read TGTGCCAGCAGTTACTCGCCAGGGTTAGACTACGAGCAGTACTTC.